This TCR beta chain was sequenced in a study of CXCR3-negative and CXCR3-positive naive CD8 T cells. General study findings and limits: Memory CD8+ cells showed much lower diversity, while both naive subsets were comparably high. Hydrophobicity of TRB CDR3s was greater in CXCR3-positive naive cells than in CXCR3-negative naive cells.

The libraries of TRB cDNA were prepared using 5' RACE with UMI labels. No DNA is given; TCRdb re-called the 5' RACE reads and lists each CDR3 protein once. The sample has about 120,000 distinct CDR3 sequences, and its top ten clones hold under 0.5%. On this clonotype itself: Its antigen is unidentified.

Among CD8+ T cells, naive ones were CD45RO-CCR7+CD27+CD95-. This CDR3 contains 16 residues. Germline V gene sequence: CDR1 DFQATT, CDR2 SNEGSKA (reference sequence). Sequencing input: naive CXCR3- CD8+ T cells from blood. Described subset: CD45RO-CCR7+CD27+CD95- naive CD8+ T cells lacking CXCR3 (TNR3-). The chain employs TRBV20-1 and TRBJ1-3. The TCR was taken from a human donor in good health. Some clones in this sample may be carry-over from other donors' samples. CDR3 residues: CSAQSTQPRFGNTIYF.